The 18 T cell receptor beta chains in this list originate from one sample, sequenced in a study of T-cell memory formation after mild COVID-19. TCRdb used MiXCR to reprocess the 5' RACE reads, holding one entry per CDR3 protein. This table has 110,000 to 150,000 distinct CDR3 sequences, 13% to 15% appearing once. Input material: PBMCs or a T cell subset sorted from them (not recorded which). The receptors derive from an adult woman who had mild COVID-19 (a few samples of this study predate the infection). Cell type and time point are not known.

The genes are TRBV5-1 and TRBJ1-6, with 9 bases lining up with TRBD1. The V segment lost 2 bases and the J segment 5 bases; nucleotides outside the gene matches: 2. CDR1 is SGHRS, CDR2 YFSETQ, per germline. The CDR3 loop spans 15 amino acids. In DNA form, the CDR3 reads TGCGCCAGCAGCTTCCGACAGGGGGATAATTCACCCCTCCACTTT. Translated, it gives CASSFRQGDNSPLHF.

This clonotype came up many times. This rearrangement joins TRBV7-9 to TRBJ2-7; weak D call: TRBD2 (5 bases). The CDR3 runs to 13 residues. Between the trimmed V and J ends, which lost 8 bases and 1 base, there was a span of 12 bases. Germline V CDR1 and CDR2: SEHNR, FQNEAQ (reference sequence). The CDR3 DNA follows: TGTGCCAGCTTAGCGACGGAGTCCTACGAGCAGTACTTC. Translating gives CASLATESYEQYF. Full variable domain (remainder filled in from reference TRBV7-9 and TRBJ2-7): DTGVSQNPRHKITKRGQNVTFRCDPISEHNRLYWYRQTLGQGPEFLTYFQNEAQLEKSRLLSDRFSAERPKGSFSTLEIQRTEQGDSAMYLCASLATESYEQYFGPGTRLTVT.

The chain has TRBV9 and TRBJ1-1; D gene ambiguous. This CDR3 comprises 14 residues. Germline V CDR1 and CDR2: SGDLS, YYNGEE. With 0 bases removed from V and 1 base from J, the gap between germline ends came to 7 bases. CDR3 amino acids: CASSVGITNTEAFF. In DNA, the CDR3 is TGTGCCAGCAGCGTAGGGATAACGAACACTGAAGCTTTCTTT.

The CDR3 reads CASSVDGSEQYF. The CDR3 region has the DNA TGTGCCAGCAGCGTAGACGGCTCCGAGCAGTACTTC. The chain links TRBV9 to TRBJ2-7, with no clear D. Germline CDR1 reads SGDLS; CDR2 reads YYNGEE. V dropped 0 bases and J dropped 6 bases, with 7 bases sitting between them. The CDR3 runs 12 residues.

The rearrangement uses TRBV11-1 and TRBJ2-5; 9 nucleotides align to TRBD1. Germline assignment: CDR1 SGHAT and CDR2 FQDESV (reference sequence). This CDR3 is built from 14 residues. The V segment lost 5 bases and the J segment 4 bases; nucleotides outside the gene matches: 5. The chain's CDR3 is CASSPDRGGETQYF. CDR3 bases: TGTGCCAGCAGCCCGGACAGGGGTGGAGAGACCCAGTACTTC.

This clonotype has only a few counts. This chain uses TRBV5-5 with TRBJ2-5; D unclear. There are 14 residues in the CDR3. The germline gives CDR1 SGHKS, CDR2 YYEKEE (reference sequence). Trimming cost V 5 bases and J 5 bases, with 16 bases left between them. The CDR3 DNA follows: TGTGCCAGCAGTGGCCCGGGTTTAGGGGAGACCCAGTACTTC. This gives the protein CASSGPGLGETQYF. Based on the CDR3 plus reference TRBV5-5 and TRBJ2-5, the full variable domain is DAGVTQSPTHLIKTRGQQVTLRCSPISGHKSVSWYQQVLGQGPQFIFQYYEKEERGRGNFPDRFSARQFPNYSSELNVNALLLGDSALYLCASSGPGLGETQYFGPGTRLLVL.

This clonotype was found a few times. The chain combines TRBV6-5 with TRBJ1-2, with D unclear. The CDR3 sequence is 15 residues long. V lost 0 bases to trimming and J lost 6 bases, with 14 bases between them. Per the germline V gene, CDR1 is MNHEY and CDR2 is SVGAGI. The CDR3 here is CASSYSGMDQDGYTF. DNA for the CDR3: TGTGCCAGCAGTTACTCGGGTATGGACCAGGATGGCTACACCTTC.

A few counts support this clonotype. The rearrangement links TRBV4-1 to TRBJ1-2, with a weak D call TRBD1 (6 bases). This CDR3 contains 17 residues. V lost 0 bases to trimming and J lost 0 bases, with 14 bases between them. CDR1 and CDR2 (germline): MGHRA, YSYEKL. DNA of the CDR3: TGCGCCAGCAGCCAAGACTGGGGAGGGGGTTCTAACTATGGCTACACCTTC. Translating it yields CASSQDWGGGSNYGYTF.

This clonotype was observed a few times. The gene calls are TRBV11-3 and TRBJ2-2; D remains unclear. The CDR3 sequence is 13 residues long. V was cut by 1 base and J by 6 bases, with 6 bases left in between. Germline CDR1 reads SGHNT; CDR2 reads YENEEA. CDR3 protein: CASSLVFPGELFF. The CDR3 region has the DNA TGTGCCAGCAGCTTAGTATTCCCCGGGGAGCTGTTTTTT.

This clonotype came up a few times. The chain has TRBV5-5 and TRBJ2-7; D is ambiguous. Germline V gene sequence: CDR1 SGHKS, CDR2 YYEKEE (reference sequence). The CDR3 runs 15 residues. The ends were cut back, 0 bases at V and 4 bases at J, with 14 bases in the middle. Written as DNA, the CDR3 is TGTGCCAGCAGCTTGGGTTCGTCAGGCGGATACGAGCAGTACTTC. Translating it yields CASSLGSSGGYEQYF.

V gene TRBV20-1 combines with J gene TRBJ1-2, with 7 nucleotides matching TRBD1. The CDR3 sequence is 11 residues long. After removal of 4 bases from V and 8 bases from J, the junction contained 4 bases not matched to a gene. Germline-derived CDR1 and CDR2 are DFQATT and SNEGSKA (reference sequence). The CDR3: CSAMTGLGYTF. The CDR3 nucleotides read TGCAGTGCTATGACAGGGTTAGGCTACACCTTC.

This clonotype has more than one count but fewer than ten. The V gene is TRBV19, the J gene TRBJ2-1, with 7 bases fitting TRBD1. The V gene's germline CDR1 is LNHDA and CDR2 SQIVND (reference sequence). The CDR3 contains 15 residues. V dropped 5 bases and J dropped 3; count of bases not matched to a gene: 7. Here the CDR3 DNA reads TGTGCCAGTAGTGTTACAGGGGCTGACTACAATGAGCAGTTCTTC. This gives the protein CASSVTGADYNEQFF.

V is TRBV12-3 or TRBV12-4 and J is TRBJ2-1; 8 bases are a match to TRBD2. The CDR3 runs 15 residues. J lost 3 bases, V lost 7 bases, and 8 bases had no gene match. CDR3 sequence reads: CASTNPGLDYNEQFF. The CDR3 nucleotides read TGTGCCAGCACTAACCCGGGACTAGACTACAATGAGCAGTTCTTC.

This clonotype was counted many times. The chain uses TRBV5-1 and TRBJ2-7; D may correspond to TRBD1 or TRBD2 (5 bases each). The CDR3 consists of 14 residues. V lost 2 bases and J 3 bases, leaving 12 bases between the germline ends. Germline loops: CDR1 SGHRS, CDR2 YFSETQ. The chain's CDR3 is CASSFFQGVYEQYF. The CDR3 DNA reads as TGCGCCAGCAGCTTTTTTCAGGGAGTCTACGAGCAGTACTTC.

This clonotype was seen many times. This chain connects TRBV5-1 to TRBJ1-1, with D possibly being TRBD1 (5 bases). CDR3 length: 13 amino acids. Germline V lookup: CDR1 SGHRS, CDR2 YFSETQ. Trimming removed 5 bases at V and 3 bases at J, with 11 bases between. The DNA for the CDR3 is TGCGCCAGCAGGAGCAGGGTGGACACTGAAGCTTTCTTT. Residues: CASRSRVDTEAFF.

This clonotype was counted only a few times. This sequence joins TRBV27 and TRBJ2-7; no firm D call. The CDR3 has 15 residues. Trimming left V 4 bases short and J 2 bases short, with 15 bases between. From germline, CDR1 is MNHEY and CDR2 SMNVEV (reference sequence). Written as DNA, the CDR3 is TGTGCCAGCAGTTCCCCGACATACGGCACCTACGAGCAGTACTTC. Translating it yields CASSSPTYGTYEQYF.

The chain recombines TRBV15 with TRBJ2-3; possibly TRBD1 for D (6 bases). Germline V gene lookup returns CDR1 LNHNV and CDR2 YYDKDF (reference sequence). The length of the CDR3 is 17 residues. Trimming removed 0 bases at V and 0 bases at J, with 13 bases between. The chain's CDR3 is CATSRDGKGGSTDTQYF. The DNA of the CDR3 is TGTGCCACCAGCAGAGATGGGAAAGGGGGAAGCACAGATACGCAGTATTTT.

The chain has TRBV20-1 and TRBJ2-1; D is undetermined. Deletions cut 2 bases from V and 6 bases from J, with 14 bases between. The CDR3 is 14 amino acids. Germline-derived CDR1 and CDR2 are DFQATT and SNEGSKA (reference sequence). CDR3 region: CSARSLWELNEQFF. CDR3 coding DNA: TGCAGTGCTAGAAGCCTATGGGAACTCAATGAGCAGTTCTTC.